This TCR beta chain is from a study of shared clonotypes between healthy human individuals. This clone was observed a handful of times. This specimen includes other DNA sequences encoding the same CDR3. Germline assignment: CDR1 SGHRS and CDR2 YFSETQ. Trimming took off 0 bases at V and 0 bases at J, with 7 bases between the two ends. This CDR3 has 15 amino acids. Unsorted PBMC DNA sequencing spanned ten immunoSEQ deep assay plates. Original processing notes: Junction-only sequences produced by ImmunoSEQ had no quality scores, so filtering differed. The method was immunoSEQ multiplex PCR; TCRdb's version includes in-frame clones alone and lacks a portion of them. That table gives V, J and clone size, and the DNA gave D and trimming. The profile covers approximately 500,000 clones, with around 74% appearing a single time and 10% to 15% taken by the ten largest.

This clonotype was sampled from a woman between 35 and 50 years old in good health. Some clones in this sample may be carry-over from other donors' samples. The sequenced material came from PBMCs. The chain recombines TRBV5-1 with TRBJ2-1; D is unresolved. The CDR3 coding sequence is TGCGCCAGCAGCTTGGCCTCAGGCTCCTACAATGAGCAGTTCTTC. Translating it yields CASSLASGSYNEQFF.